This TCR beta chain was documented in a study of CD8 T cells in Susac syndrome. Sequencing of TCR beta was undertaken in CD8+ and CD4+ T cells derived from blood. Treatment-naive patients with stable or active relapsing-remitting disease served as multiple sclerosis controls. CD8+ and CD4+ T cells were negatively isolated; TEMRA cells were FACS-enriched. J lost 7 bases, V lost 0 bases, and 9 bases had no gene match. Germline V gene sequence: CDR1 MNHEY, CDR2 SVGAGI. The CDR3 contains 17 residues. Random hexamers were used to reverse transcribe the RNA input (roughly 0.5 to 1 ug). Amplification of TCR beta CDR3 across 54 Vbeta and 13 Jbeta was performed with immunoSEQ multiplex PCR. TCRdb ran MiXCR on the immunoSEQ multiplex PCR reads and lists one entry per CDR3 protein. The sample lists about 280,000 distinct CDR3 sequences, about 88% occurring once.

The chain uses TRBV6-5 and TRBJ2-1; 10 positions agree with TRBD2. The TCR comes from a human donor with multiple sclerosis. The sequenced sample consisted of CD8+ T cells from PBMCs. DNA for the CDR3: TGTGCCAGCAGTTACTCCTCTAGCGGGAGCAAGGGGAATGAGCAGTTCTTC. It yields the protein CASSYSSSGSKGNEQFF.